Listed below are T cell receptor beta chains from one sample, sequenced in a study of T cells and copy number aberrations in small-cell lung cancer. Profiling relied on immunoSEQ multiplex PCR, and the TCRdb table lists in-frame clones only, not all of them. In the table there are approximately 150 clones, just under 90% of which are singletons. Sequences were obtained from tumor tissue. The receptors derive from a man in his sixties or seventies with small cell lung cancer. The CDR3 runs from the conserved cysteine through the conserved F or W.

J | V | CDR3
TRBJ2-1 | TRBV10-3 | CAISRGGTGGKSSYNEQFF
TRBJ1-6 | TRBV27 | CASSHGTLSSPLHF
TRBJ2-7 | TRBV27 | CASTAGTDAYEQYF
TRBJ2-7 | TRBV6-5 | CASSPREQYF
TRBJ2-7 | TRBV27 | CASSGLGTGAYEQYF
TRBJ2-7 | TRBV28 | CASTGLRGYEQYF
TRBJ2-7 | TRBV28 | CASSNYRDEQYF
TRBJ1-1 | TRBV15 | CATSRNRGQEAFF
TRBJ2-7 | TRBV5-1 | CASNLAGGPGEQYF
TRBJ1-5 | TRBV4-1 | CASSQVGGSNQPQHF
TRBJ1-2 | TRBV2 | CASSWQVDNYGYTF
TRBJ1-2 | TRBV5-6 | CASSLSRGNYGYTF
TRBJ1-5 | TRBV2 | CASNRQGEQPQHF
TRBJ2-7 | TRBV7-6 | CASSLAGTSGSMPGEQYF
TRBJ1-2 | TRBV28 | CASSRHSMSNYGYTF
TRBJ2-7 | TRBV6-5 | CASSKTRAHEQYF
TRBJ2-7 | TRBV11-3 | CASSLGTEYEQYF
TRBJ2-2 | TRBV29-1 | CSVEDPGGTANTGELFF
TRBJ1-4 | TRBV28 | CASSPDGATNEKLFF
TRBJ1-6 | TRBV11-2 | CASSPMGNSPLHF
TRBJ1-5 | TRBV6-1 | CASADQPQHF
TRBJ1-6 | TRBV27 | CASSLGTGNSPLHF
TRBJ2-2 | TRBV5-6 | CASSPWGVNTGELFF
TRBJ2-1 | TRBV29-1 | CSVGRWGSGSSNEQFF
TRBJ1-5 | TRBV29-1 | CSVRDRDDQPQHF
TRBJ1-2 | TRBV30 | CAWENRGGYYGYTF